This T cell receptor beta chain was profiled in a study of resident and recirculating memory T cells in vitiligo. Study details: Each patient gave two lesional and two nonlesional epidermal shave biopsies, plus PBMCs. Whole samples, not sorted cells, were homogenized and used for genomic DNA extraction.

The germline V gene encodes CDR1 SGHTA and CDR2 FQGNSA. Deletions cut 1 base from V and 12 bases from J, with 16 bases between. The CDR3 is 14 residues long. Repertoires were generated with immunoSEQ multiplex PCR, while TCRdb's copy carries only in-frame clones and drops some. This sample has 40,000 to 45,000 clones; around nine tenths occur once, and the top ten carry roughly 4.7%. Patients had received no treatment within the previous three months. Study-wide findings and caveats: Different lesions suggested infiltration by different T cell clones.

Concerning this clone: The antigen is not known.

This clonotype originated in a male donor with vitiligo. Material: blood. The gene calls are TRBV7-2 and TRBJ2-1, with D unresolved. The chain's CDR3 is CASSLVPRHFWQFF. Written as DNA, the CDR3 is TGTGCCAGCAGCTTAGTCCCCAGACATTTTTGGCAGTTCTTC.